The rows below give T cell receptor beta chains drawn from one sample of a study of T cell clones after liver transplantation. Only in-frame clones appear in the TCRdb table, and some are missing; sequencing was by immunoSEQ multiplex PCR. This sample carries roughly 72,000 clones, approximately 81% of them seen once, and the ten largest clones take 2.1%. Sequences were derived from CD4+ T cells from blood, sampled roughly 48 months after liver transplant. Receptors originate from a human patient who received a liver transplant. The T cells may come from the graft donor. Each CDR3 is given with its conserved first and last residue. The D gene is left open where the match is weak. Clone size, where shown, is once, few, many, or a class for clones that have expanded.

d_call: -
clone_size: -
v_call: TRBV25-1
j_call: TRBJ1-4
cdr3_nt: TGTGCCAGCAGTGCCTTACGGACAGCAACTAATGAAAAACTGTTTTTT
cdr3_aa: CASSALRTATNEKLFF

d_call: -
clone_size: once
v_call: TRBV9
j_call: TRBJ2-2
cdr3_nt: TGTGCCAGCAGCGTACTGTCAATGGGGGACACCGGGGAGCTGTTTTTT
cdr3_aa: CASSVLSMGDTGELFF

d_call: -
clone_size: -
v_call: TRBV18
j_call: TRBJ2-6
cdr3_nt: TGTGCCAGCTCCTCACTCCTACTCTTCTCTGGGGCCAACGTCCTGACTTTC
cdr3_aa: CASSSLLLFSGANVLTF

d_call: -
clone_size: -
v_call: TRBV19
j_call: TRBJ1-5
cdr3_nt: TGTGCCAGTAGTTCCGCATCTGGCAATCAGCCCCAGCATTTT
cdr3_aa: CASSSASGNQPQHF

d_call: TRBD1
clone_size: -
v_call: TRBV6-1
j_call: TRBJ2-7
cdr3_nt: TGTGCCAGCAGGCTAGGACAGGGGATATCCTACGAGCAGTACTTC
cdr3_aa: CASRLGQGISYEQYF

d_call: -
clone_size: -
v_call: TRBV5-6
j_call: TRBJ1-4
cdr3_nt: TGTGCCAGCAGCTTGGAGGGGGTACTGTTTTTT
cdr3_aa: CASSLEGVLFF

d_call: TRBD1
clone_size: few
v_call: TRBV7-3
j_call: TRBJ2-5
cdr3_nt: TGTGCCAGCAGCTTAAGGACAGGGAAGCGAGAGACCCAGTACTTC
cdr3_aa: CASSLRTGKRETQYF

d_call: TRBD2
clone_size: -
v_call: TRBV6-6
j_call: TRBJ2-1
cdr3_nt: TGTGCCAGCAGTTACAGCGGGGAAGTCGGAGATGAGCAGTTCTTC
cdr3_aa: CASSYSGEVGDEQFF

d_call: -
clone_size: -
v_call: TRBV18
j_call: TRBJ2-1
cdr3_nt: TGTGCCAGCTCACCACCATCTCCCAGTGATGAGCAGTTCTTC
cdr3_aa: CASSPPSPSDEQFF

d_call: TRBD2
clone_size: medium-sized
v_call: TRBV10-3
j_call: TRBJ2-2
cdr3_nt: TGTGCCATCAGCGGGGGGGCGGACACCGGGGAGCTGTTTTTT
cdr3_aa: CAISGGADTGELFF

d_call: -
clone_size: -
v_call: TRBV28
j_call: TRBJ2-7
cdr3_nt: TGTGCCAGCAGCCGCCCAGGCGGTGCCTACGAGCAGTACTTC
cdr3_aa: CASSRPGGAYEQYF

d_call: TRBD1
clone_size: -
v_call: TRBV4-1
j_call: TRBJ1-2
cdr3_nt: TGCGCCAGCAGCCAAGACACAGGGGGAAGTTGGGGCTACACCTTC
cdr3_aa: CASSQDTGGSWGYTF

d_call: -
clone_size: -
v_call: TRBV7-9
j_call: TRBJ2-7
cdr3_nt: TGTGCCAGCAGCTTAGCGCGAACCCAAATCCCCTACGAGCAGTACTTC
cdr3_aa: CASSLARTQIPYEQYF

d_call: -
clone_size: -
v_call: TRBV6-5
j_call: TRBJ2-3
cdr3_nt: TGTGCCAGCAGGGAACTCGCGGACCGAGATACGCAGTATTTT
cdr3_aa: CASRELADRDTQYF

d_call: -
clone_size: once
v_call: TRBV28
j_call: TRBJ2-7
cdr3_nt: TGTGCCATCAGTGGGGGCGGGACCTACGAGCAGTACTTC
cdr3_aa: CAISGGGTYEQYF

d_call: -
clone_size: -
v_call: TRBV30
j_call: TRBJ2-3
cdr3_nt: TGTGCCTGGATAGAGAAGGGCCCGAGGACAGATACGCAGTATTTT
cdr3_aa: CAWIEKGPRTDTQYF

d_call: -
clone_size: medium-sized
v_call: TRBV6-1
j_call: TRBJ2-7
cdr3_nt: TGTGCCAGCAGTGAATTTTACGAGCAGTACTTC
cdr3_aa: CASSEFYEQYF

d_call: -
clone_size: -
v_call: TRBV6-1
j_call: TRBJ1-6
cdr3_nt: TGTGCCAGCAGTGAGGCCCGAGCAGGATCTCAATGGTCACCCCTCCACTTT
cdr3_aa: CASSEARAGSQWSPLHF

d_call: -
clone_size: -
v_call: TRBV9
j_call: TRBJ2-1
cdr3_nt: TGTGCCAGCAGCGTAGGTCCAGCGGAGGTGAATGAGCAGTTCTTC
cdr3_aa: CASSVGPAEVNEQFF

d_call: TRBD1
clone_size: -
v_call: TRBV7-3
j_call: TRBJ2-2
cdr3_nt: TGTGCCAGCAGCTTAACAGGGGGCGGTTCTTTCACCGGGGAGCTGTTTTTT
cdr3_aa: CASSLTGGGSFTGELFF

d_call: TRBD2
clone_size: once
v_call: TRBV27
j_call: TRBJ2-1
cdr3_nt: TGTGCCAGCAGTTTGTCCGGGACTAGCGGGTTTGAGCAGTTCTTC
cdr3_aa: CASSLSGTSGFEQFF

d_call: -
clone_size: few
v_call: TRBV6-6
j_call: TRBJ1-5
cdr3_nt: TGTGCCAGCAGTTACGCCTTAACAGGGAATCAGCCCCAGCATTTT
cdr3_aa: CASSYALTGNQPQHF

d_call: -
clone_size: -
v_call: TRBV7-2
j_call: TRBJ2-2
cdr3_nt: TGTGCCAGCAGCTTGGGGGGGGCCCGCACCGGGGAGCTGTTTTTT
cdr3_aa: CASSLGGARTGELFF

d_call: -
clone_size: -
v_call: TRBV28
j_call: TRBJ1-2
cdr3_nt: TGTGCCAGCAGTTTATTAAAAGCCTATGGCTACACCTTC
cdr3_aa: CASSLLKAYGYTF

d_call: -
clone_size: -
v_call: TRBV18
j_call: TRBJ1-4
cdr3_nt: TGTGCCAGCTCACCAGGGATGCATGAAAAACTGTTTTTT
cdr3_aa: CASSPGMHEKLFF

d_call: -
clone_size: -
v_call: TRBV2
j_call: TRBJ2-7
cdr3_nt: TGTGCCAGCGCTAAAGACCTCGATGCAGCCTACGAGCAGTACTTC
cdr3_aa: CASAKDLDAAYEQYF

d_call: -
clone_size: -
v_call: TRBV7-2
j_call: TRBJ2-7
cdr3_nt: TGTGCCAGCAGCCCGCGACTCAACTCCTACGAGCAGTACTTC
cdr3_aa: CASSPRLNSYEQYF

d_call: -
clone_size: -
v_call: TRBV5-4
j_call: TRBJ1-3
cdr3_nt: TGTGCCAGCAGTCCTCAGGGAGCCGGAAACACCATATATTTT
cdr3_aa: CASSPQGAGNTIYF

d_call: -
clone_size: -
v_call: TRBV28
j_call: TRBJ1-2
cdr3_nt: TGTGCCAGCAGTCTTCCAGGGGCTGGTTTTGGCTACACCTTC
cdr3_aa: CASSLPGAGFGYTF

d_call: -
clone_size: -
v_call: TRBV11-2
j_call: TRBJ1-3
cdr3_nt: TGTGCCAGCAGCTTACTTGGGCGGAGCTCTGGAAACACCATATATTTT
cdr3_aa: CASSLLGRSSGNTIYF

d_call: -
clone_size: few
v_call: TRBV5-4
j_call: TRBJ1-5
cdr3_nt: TGTGCCAGCAGTCCAGGGTATAATCAGCCCCAGCATTTT
cdr3_aa: CASSPGYNQPQHF

d_call: TRBD2
clone_size: once
v_call: TRBV19
j_call: TRBJ2-5
cdr3_nt: TGTGCCAGTAGTATTGGACTAGCGCAAGAGACCCAGTACTTC
cdr3_aa: CASSIGLAQETQYF

d_call: -
clone_size: -
v_call: TRBV28
j_call: TRBJ2-7
cdr3_nt: TGTGCCAGCAGTTCCCGACCTGGGGCCAACGAGCAGTACTTC
cdr3_aa: CASSSRPGANEQYF

d_call: -
clone_size: -
v_call: TRBV18
j_call: TRBJ2-5
cdr3_nt: TGTGCCAGCTCACCAATCAGGGGCACGGAGACCCAGTACTTC
cdr3_aa: CASSPIRGTETQYF

d_call: -
clone_size: -
v_call: TRBV7-2
j_call: TRBJ1-3
cdr3_nt: TGTGCCAGCAGCTTAGACGGTGGAAACACCATATATTTT
cdr3_aa: CASSLDGGNTIYF

d_call: TRBD2
clone_size: -
v_call: TRBV27
j_call: TRBJ2-5
cdr3_nt: TGTGCCAGCAGTTTAGGCGGGGGGGCTCTGCAAGAGACCCAGTACTTC
cdr3_aa: CASSLGGGALQETQYF

d_call: TRBD2
clone_size: -
v_call: TRBV11-3
j_call: TRBJ2-1
cdr3_nt: TGTGCCAGCAGCCCCCGACTAGCGGAAAACAATGAGCAGTTCTTC
cdr3_aa: CASSPRLAENNEQFF

d_call: TRBD1
clone_size: -
v_call: TRBV5-1
j_call: TRBJ2-3
cdr3_nt: TGCGCCAGCAGCCCACCACGGACAGGGACAGATACGCAGTATTTT
cdr3_aa: CASSPPRTGTDTQYF

d_call: TRBD2
clone_size: -
v_call: TRBV6-5
j_call: TRBJ2-3
cdr3_nt: TGTGCCAGCAGCTGGACTAGCGGGAGGTTAGATACGCAGTATTTT
cdr3_aa: CASSWTSGRLDTQYF

d_call: -
clone_size: -
v_call: TRBV5-1
j_call: TRBJ2-2
cdr3_nt: TGCGCCAGCAGCTCGGGACTCTTGAACACCGGGGAGCTGTTTTTT
cdr3_aa: CASSSGLLNTGELFF

d_call: -
clone_size: -
v_call: TRBV6-5
j_call: TRBJ2-7
cdr3_nt: TGTGCCAGCAGTTATTCGACAGGCCACGAGCAGTACTTC
cdr3_aa: CASSYSTGHEQYF

d_call: TRBD2
clone_size: -
v_call: TRBV10-3
j_call: TRBJ2-7
cdr3_nt: TGTGCCATCAGCGGAGGGAGGGGTGTAGAGCAGTACTTC
cdr3_aa: CAISGGRGVEQYF

d_call: -
clone_size: -
v_call: TRBV29-1
j_call: TRBJ2-1
cdr3_nt: TGCAGCAGCAGAGACAATGAGCAGTTCTTC
cdr3_aa: CSSRDNEQFF

d_call: -
clone_size: -
v_call: TRBV5-4
j_call: TRBJ2-2
cdr3_nt: TGTGCCAGCAGCCCCACCTTGGGCAGGAACACCGGGGAGCTGTTTTTT
cdr3_aa: CASSPTLGRNTGELFF

d_call: -
clone_size: -
v_call: TRBV19
j_call: TRBJ2-3
cdr3_nt: TGTGCCAGTAGTATCGACAGCCTCACAGATACGCAGTATTTT
cdr3_aa: CASSIDSLTDTQYF

d_call: -
clone_size: -
v_call: TRBV6-1
j_call: TRBJ2-1
cdr3_nt: TGTGCCAGCAGTGAAGGGGCCTTGGGGAATGAGCAGTTCTTC
cdr3_aa: CASSEGALGNEQFF

d_call: -
clone_size: few
v_call: TRBV19
j_call: TRBJ2-3
cdr3_nt: TGTGCCAGTAGTATGGATCACAGCCCCCACACTCACAACGACAATACGCAGTATTTT
cdr3_aa: CASSMDHSPHTHNDNTQYF

d_call: -
clone_size: few
v_call: TRBV13
j_call: TRBJ2-7
cdr3_nt: TGTGCCAGCAGCTTGGGGGCCAGGGCCGACGAGCAGTACTTC
cdr3_aa: CASSLGARADEQYF

d_call: -
clone_size: -
v_call: TRBV14
j_call: TRBJ2-7
cdr3_nt: TGTGCCAGCAGCCGAGGGTTTCAGGACGAGCAGTACTTC
cdr3_aa: CASSRGFQDEQYF

d_call: -
clone_size: medium-sized
v_call: TRBV30
j_call: TRBJ2-7
cdr3_nt: TGTGCCTGGAGTGGAACAGGGAATGAGCAGTACTTC
cdr3_aa: CAWSGTGNEQYF

d_call: TRBD2
clone_size: -
v_call: TRBV6-1
j_call: TRBJ2-1
cdr3_nt: TGTGCCAGCACCAACGCGGGGGGCAATGAGCAGTTCTTC
cdr3_aa: CASTNAGGNEQFF

d_call: -
clone_size: -
v_call: TRBV7-2
j_call: TRBJ2-5
cdr3_nt: TGTGCCAGCAGCTCTCAGGGACAAGAGACCCAGTACTTC
cdr3_aa: CASSSQGQETQYF

d_call: TRBD2
clone_size: -
v_call: TRBV5-6
j_call: TRBJ2-5
cdr3_nt: TGTGCCAGCAGACCGAGCGGGAGCGGGGAGACCCAGTACTTC
cdr3_aa: CASRPSGSGETQYF

d_call: -
clone_size: -
v_call: TRBV9
j_call: TRBJ2-2
cdr3_nt: TGTGGGAGCAGTCAGGGTGACACCGGGGAGCTGTTTTTT
cdr3_aa: CGSSQGDTGELFF

d_call: -
clone_size: -
v_call: TRBV4-1
j_call: TRBJ1-5
cdr3_nt: TGCGCCAGCAGCCAAGAAGGAGGGCGAGGTGGCAATCAGCCCCAGCATTTT
cdr3_aa: CASSQEGGRGGNQPQHF

d_call: -
clone_size: once
v_call: TRBV15
j_call: TRBJ2-1
cdr3_nt: TGTGCCACCAGCGCCGGGGGGAGCAGGGGGAATGAGCAGTTCTTC
cdr3_aa: CATSAGGSRGNEQFF

d_call: -
clone_size: few
v_call: TRBV2
j_call: TRBJ1-6
cdr3_nt: TGTGCCAGTCGACCAGGGTATAATTCACCCCTCCACTTT
cdr3_aa: CASRPGYNSPLHF

d_call: -
clone_size: once
v_call: TRBV5-1
j_call: TRBJ2-7
cdr3_nt: TGCGCCAGCAGCCTTTCAGGGCTCTCCTACGAGCAGTACTTC
cdr3_aa: CASSLSGLSYEQYF